This TCR beta chain was sequenced in a study of cytomegalovirus exposure and HLA in healthy donors. Across the study: HLA-typed donors were the source of about 85 million unique TCRs held in an early data release.

A multiplex PCR was run with 60 Vbeta primers and 13 Jbeta primers. Clones were sequenced by immunoSEQ multiplex PCR, and TCRdb holds only the in-frame ones, with some missing. In the table there are about 110,000 clones, 60% to 80% of which are singletons. The germline CDR1 and CDR2 sequences are KGHSH and LQKENI. The V and J ends lost 4 bases and 1 base, in that order; junction bases with no gene match: 9. The CDR3 loop spans 17 amino acids. Donors had nominal health at sampling but likely had unrecorded immune exposures. The genes are TRBV18 and TRBJ2-2, with 7 bases aligning to TRBD1. The clonotype comes from a man aged 45-60 years in good health and CMV-seropositive. The sequencing sample was made of PBMCs. The CDR3 DNA sequence: TGTGCCAGCTCACTAGCGACAGGGACGATGAACACCGGGGAGCTGTTTTTT. Translation gives CASSLATGTMNTGELFF.